Listed here is a single T cell receptor (beta chain). Random hexamers served to reverse transcribe roughly 0.5 to 1 ug RNA. Multiplex immunoSEQ PCR targeted 54 Vbeta and 13 Jbeta TCR beta segments. TCRdb analysed the immunoSEQ multiplex PCR reads with MiXCR anew, one entry per CDR3 protein. The sample lists 330,000 or so distinct CDR3 sequences, approximately 90% occurring once. These data come from a study of CD8 T cells in Susac syndrome. Germline-derived CDR1 and CDR2 are SGDLS and YYNGEE. The CDR3 runs to 16 residues. V dropped 4 bases and J dropped 2; count of bases not matched to a gene: 7. Sequencing targeted TCR beta in T cells from blood (CD8+ and CD4+).

Input material: CD8+ T cells from PBMCs. The V gene is TRBV9, the J gene TRBJ2-5; 11 bases agree with TRBD2. This TCR came from a human donor with multiple sclerosis. CDR3 loop: CASSSGTSGPQETQYF. The CDR3 bases are TGTGCCAGCAGCTCAGGGACTAGCGGCCCACAAGAGACCCAGTACTTC.